These 8 T cell receptor beta chains came from one sample sequenced in a study of shared clonotypes between healthy human individuals. Produced via immunoSEQ multiplex PCR; TCRdb's table is partial and in-frame only. Of approximately 2.3 million clones in the sample, roughly 93% are singletons; the top ten hold approximately 0.4%. The sequenced material came from naive CD4+ T cells from PBMCs. Indicated subset: CD45RA+ positively selected. All receptors come from a man younger than 35 in good health. Some clones in this sample may be carry-over from other donors' samples.

This clone came up once. The rearrangement links TRBV5-6 to TRBJ2-6; the match to TRBD1 covers 7 bases. Per the germline V gene, CDR1 is SGHDT and CDR2 is YYEEEE. The CDR3 has 14 amino acids. The trim removed 1 base at V and 9 bases at J, leaving 4 bases unmatched. As DNA, the CDR3 is TGTGCCAGCAGCTTGAGTCGGGACAGCAACGTCCTGACTTTC. Translated: CASSLSRDSNVLTF.

The chain links TRBV7-9 to TRBJ1-2; tentative D call: TRBD1 (5 bases). The CDR3 is made up of 13 amino acids. Trimming left V 5 bases short and J 4 bases short, with 11 bases between. Germline V gene data show CDR1 as SEHNR and CDR2 as FQNEAQ (reference sequence). CDR3 in amino acids: CASSAMGPYGYTF. As DNA, the CDR3 is TGTGCCAGCAGCGCCATGGGGCCCTATGGCTACACCTTC.

This clone was seen just once. V is TRBV5-1 and J is TRBJ2-7; the D call may be TRBD1 or TRBD2 (5 bases each). There are 14 residues in the CDR3. Deletions cut 4 bases from V and 2 bases from J, with 13 bases between. CDR1 is SGHRS and CDR2 is YFSETQ in the germline V gene. CDR3 residues: CASSGPGSAYEQYF. In DNA, the CDR3 is TGCGCCAGCAGCGGCCCAGGGAGTGCCTACGAGCAGTACTTC.

This clone has a single count. J is TRBJ1-5 and V is TRBV10-2; 9 positions match TRBD1. The CDR3 length is 14 residues. CDR1 is WSHSY and CDR2 is SAAADI in the germline V gene. The trim removed 1 base at V and 5 bases at J, leaving 0 bases unmatched. In DNA form, the CDR3 reads TGCGCCAGCAGTGAGTGGACAGGGGATCAGCCCCAGCATTTT. Amino acid sequence: CASSEWTGDQPQHF.

This CDR3 is CASSPDQYTGELFF. CDR3 sequence (DNA): TGTGCCAGCAGCCCAGACCAGTACACCGGGGAGCTGTTTTTT. This chain joins TRBV7-9 and TRBJ2-2; D call uncertain. The CDR3 is 14 amino acids. V lost 5 bases, J lost 3 bases, and 10 bases lay in between. CDR1 and CDR2 from the germline V gene are SEHNR and FQNEAQ (reference sequence).

This rearrangement joins TRBV27 to TRBJ2-3, with a possible D match to TRBD2 (5 bases). CDR1 and CDR2 (germline): MNHEY, SMNVEV (reference sequence). CDR3 length: 14 amino acids. Trimming took off 5 bases at V and 4 bases at J, with 13 bases between the two ends. CDR3 in amino acids: CASSTPGTPDTQYF. The CDR3 coding sequence is TGTGCCAGCAGTACGCCGGGAACGCCAGATACGCAGTATTTT.

The CDR3 loop reads CASVSGSGSYNEQFF. The DNA of the CDR3 is TGTGCCAGCGTTAGCGGGAGTGGGTCCTACAATGAGCAGTTCTTC. The V and J genes are TRBV6-1 and TRBJ2-1, with 9 bases identical to TRBD2. Trimming took 8 bases from V and 1 from J; bases not matched to a gene: 6. From germline, CDR1 is MNHNS and CDR2 SASEGT. The CDR3 extends over 15 amino acids.

As to this clone: The same CDR3 arises from other DNA sequences in this sample as well. The chain has TRBV7-9 and TRBJ2-6; D not certain. CDR1 SEHNR and CDR2 FQNEAQ come from the germline V gene (reference sequence). The V end was cut by 1 base, the J end by 2 bases, with 6 bases between. This CDR3 region has 15 residues. CDR3 region: CASSLEGAGANVLTF. The DNA for the CDR3 is TGTGCCAGCAGCTTAGAGGGTGCTGGGGCCAACGTCCTGACTTTC.